This entry concerns a single T cell receptor (beta chain). What antigen it recognizes has not been identified. No quality values exist for individual bases; no much larger clone is one base distant. This sample is drawn from a study of T cell repertoires in cytomegalovirus infection (dated by TCRdb to about 2019). Turning to the overall study: The HLA type of each donor mattered for the analysis, because public TCR beta signatures pointed to carriage of CMV infection along with the matching HLA type.

Sequenced using an Illumina HiSeq 1500. TCRdb reworked the public reads: Q25 trimming with fastp, MiXCR clone assembly, productive beta chains retained. Rows with one shared CDR3 protein collapse into an entry with the most common genes and DNA. Recorded for this sample are roughly 720,000 distinct CDR3 sequences; approximately 34% of them occurred a single time. The ten largest clones capture under 3.5% of the sample. On the study overall, not on this receptor specifically: Carriers of CMV infection plus the relevant HLA type were discriminated by the cumulative frequency of public TCR beta family members in the study cohort and in an independent roughly 400-donor cohort. In the ex vivo response, HLA-C-restricted CMV-specific TCR beta clonotypes were dominant, and in two of eight donors the single most frequent clonotype came from this HLA-C-restricted group.

From the cysteine up to the phenylalanine, the CDR3 has a length of 15 residues. The read is trimmed to its CDR3 DNA, 45 bases read in frame from base 1. Looking up the germline V gene yields CDR1 MNHEY and CDR2 SVGAGI. V is shortened by 6 bases, J by 5 bases, and the region joining them spans 18 bases. The chain couples TRBV6-5 to TRBJ2-3, with a weak D call of TRBD1 (6 bases match). Sample: PBMCs. The receptor was isolated from a human donor in good health (CMV status not recorded). Some clones in this sample may be carry-over from other donors' samples. The sequenced DNA is TGTGCCAGCAGAAATGGATGGCAGGGGAGAGATACGCAGTATTTT. This yields the protein CASRNGWQGRDTQYF.